This T cell receptor (beta chain) was captured in a study of cytomegalovirus exposure and HLA in healthy donors listed by TCRdb under 2017. Notes on the research overall: An earlier analysis of under 600 of the donors reported 250 to 350 Gb of sequence data and about 100 million unique TCR beta sequences from approximately 180 million T cells. Roughly 300 gigabases of sequencing data and about 92 million unique TCR sequences made up an early release that covered roughly 670 HLA-typed donors. Of the approximately 400 genotyped donors, about 84% fell in the genetic ancestry cluster associated with self-reported Caucasian donors. The study aimed to test whether cataloging public T cell receptors could reveal signatures of past pathogen exposure. The T cell repertoires of 666 subjects were profiled by immunosequencing and related to cytomegalovirus serostatus. In addition to the first cohort of around 670 subjects, a separate validation cohort of 100 to 150 different subjects was used. To predict cytomegalovirus infection status, the study combined high-throughput TCR immunosequencing, statistical association of individual TCRs with disease status, and machine learning. To study patterns of TCR occurrence, a later analysis re-analyzed previously published TCR beta repertoires from 650 to 750 donors and added high-resolution HLA genotyping. Rather than drawing on any new phenotypic data, the later analysis identified candidate immune exposures from TCR beta sequences and the way those sequences occurred across donors. An earlier analysis of fewer than 750 of the donors used high-throughput TCR beta sequencing to judge whether each TCR beta V gene segment behaved as functional or pseudogenic. Donor age, sex, ethnicity and CMV serostatus were compiled together with the repertoire data. A later genetic analysis used genome-wide SNP genotypes for about 60% of the roughly 670 donors, treating that subset as a discovery cohort. Every discovery cohort repertoire had been produced on one sequencing platform. HLA typing covered class I and class II loci at four-digit resolution. Typing coverage differed by locus: A, B, C, DRB1 and DQB1 were typed in roughly 629-640 donors, DQA1 in approximately 520, DPA1 in nearly 610, and DPB1 in 450 to 480. Roughly five DR-DQ haplotypes were handled as single units for association and clustering, since linkage in the cohort was strong. Among about 390 genotyped donors of the cohort, an average of around 240,000 unique TCR beta nucleotide sequences were sequenced per donor, around 20% of them non-productive.

The cohort comprised hundreds of healthy bone marrow donors. Cohort members were all nominally healthy when sampled, although unrecorded immune exposures were likely present. The donor tested CMV seronegative and was one of the 352 seronegative cohort members. Each donor provided a peripheral blood sample, and peripheral blood mononuclear cells were used for TCR beta sequencing. The Qiagen DNeasy Blood Extraction Kit was used to extract genomic DNA from the blood cell samples. The CDR3 sequence holds 13 residues, the cysteine and phenylalanine included. The sequence is cut down to CDR3 DNA, 39 bases in frame from base 1. CDR1 SNHLY and CDR2 FYNNEI are derived from the germline V gene. Relative to germline, V is 5 bases shorter and J is 3 bases shorter, with 10 bases between their ends. Results and caveats for the whole study, not just this receptor: In a later analysis, the rate of TCR association differed among HLA loci, with DRB1 alleles having the most associated TCRs and HLA-C alleles having the fewest. In a later analysis, HLA-associated TCR beta chains showed more clonal expansion and lower generation probabilities than non-associated chains that were equally common. Most TCR sequences were observed very rarely across donors, whereas some public TCRs were present in many individuals. Several of the top co-occurrence clusters appeared to be linked to parvovirus B19, influenza, CMV and Epstein-Barr virus, according to a later analysis. V-gene and J-gene trimming of TCR beta chains was associated with a missense DCLRE1C variant in a later genetic analysis, and the association was replicated in an independent cohort. A further reported finding was that TCR beta sequences accurately predicted the HLA-A and HLA-B alleles for most subjects in the first cohort. Because some donors lacked HLA typing at each locus, the association tests relied only on the typed subset. The sequencing pipeline was judged likely to have produced a cluster of highly shared sequence variants as a technical artifact. The authors suggested that the approach could potentially be extended to other disease states and immunological phenotypes. Because counts were too low, about 18 rarely observed V segments, including chromosome 9 orphons, were left out of the earlier analysis of 500 to 750 of the donors. In an earlier analysis of approximately 590 of the donors, most TCR beta V segments appeared in productive rearrangements about 87% or about 30% of the time, broadly matching IMGT annotations. This cohort had only TCR beta chains sequenced, and the lack of alpha or paired-chain data limited which features could be detected. In the study, 150 to 200 TCR beta chains were listed as associated with cytomegalovirus. The 87-base-pair reads could not distinguish some IMGT-functional V segments, including TRBV6-2 and TRBV6-3, so those segments were excluded. A later analysis associated 15,000 or so TCR beta sequences with specific HLA alleles at a false discovery rate of 0.05. Linkage disequilibrium might explain the correlated functional status among segregating V segments, but an unknown experimental factor could not be ruled out. The only immune exposure information available for the cohort was CMV serostatus. Compared with the approximately 700-donor mean, donors in an Asian-associated ancestry cluster had fewer N-insertions in productive TCRs, according to a later genetic analysis. In vitro tests confirmed that a few of the cytomegalovirus-associated TCR beta chains recognize cytomegalovirus antigens. Assigning TCR associations to individual alleles was difficult when HLA alleles, especially DR and DQ, strongly co-occurred. The classifier was reported to diagnose cytomegalovirus status with high specificity and sensitivity in both the original and validation cohorts. A later analysis found that most CMV-associated TCR beta chains appeared HLA-restricted, with HLA associations seemingly driven largely by CMV exposure. The presence/absence analyses assumed that sequencing depth was roughly uniform across donors, and that assumption may not be true.

Library preparation used the immunoSEQ multiplex PCR assay. A mixture of 60 forward primers for TCR Vbeta segments and 13 reverse primers for TCR Jbeta segments was used in the multiplex PCR. Amplification of the CDR3 region of rearranged TCR beta genes was performed with a multiplex PCR assay on genomic DNA. The amplified TCR beta libraries were sequenced on the Illumina HiSeq System as 87-base-pair reads. The authors' pipeline ran thus. A later analysis counted approximately 76 million unique TCR beta chains across the 500 to 850 repertoires, and some 11 million of these chains were shared by at least two donors. To remove PCR and sequencing errors, raw reads were error-corrected and collapsed into unique sequences using a nearest-neighbor algorithm that merged closely related sequences. V, D and J gene segments were assigned by aligning CDR3 sequences to IMGT reference sequences. For a sequence to be retained, a match of at least six nucleotides to both a V gene segment and a J gene segment was required. A rearrangement was called productive if the CDR3 had no stop codons and remained in frame with V and J, and every other rearrangement was called non-productive. CDR3 was defined according to IMGT convention as the region running from the second conserved V-encoded cysteine to the conserved J-encoded phenylalanine. Sequences without an unambiguous match to a single V gene segment were excluded from the earlier analysis of about 600 of the donors. In an earlier analysis of about 590 of the donors, a V segment was called functional when productive rearrangements were above 56.7%, and segregating when the standard deviation between donors exceeded 5%. A statistical classification framework was developed to diagnose cytomegalovirus status using the catalog of TCR beta chain sequences. In a later analysis, TCR nucleotide sequences were compared against IMGT/GENE-DB human TR gene sequences so that V and J genes could be assigned. A later analysis assigned CDR3 sequences and most-parsimonious VDJ recombination scenarios with the TCRdist pipeline. In a later analysis, every TCR beta chain was defined by the combination of its CDR3 amino acid sequence and its V-gene family, and reads without a unique V-gene family were dropped. A later analysis removed 592 highly shared, low-generation-probability nucleotide sequences to deal with suspected cross-contamination and a sequencing artifact. In a later analysis, a clonal expansion index was calculated for each public chain from normalized within-repertoire ranks of inferred template counts. In a later analysis, generation probabilities were computed using a VDJ recombination model fitted to out-of-frame rearrangements, and the results were checked against IGoR. In a later analysis, TCR-TCR, TCR-HLA and TCR-CMV co-occurrence was scored with hypergeometric tests, and a repertoire-size bias correction was applied to TCR pairs. To estimate false discovery rates, a later analysis permuted the HLA or CMV assignments 20 times. A later analysis grouped co-occurring TCRs with DBSCAN, adding TCRdist sequence similarity when clustering within HLA-allele-positive subsets. Repertoires with fewer than 30,000 or more than 120,000 public chains were left out of co-occurrence clustering, as were about 5 repertoires with anomalous nucleotide sharing. Here the immuneACCESS table is served through TCRdb, limited to in-frame sequences with V and J called. Missing clones are a known gap in these copies; in checked studies unresolved V genes cover under half, and the rest lacks a known reason. V, J and clone size were drawn from that table, and D and trimming were deduced from the DNA. The sample table contains around 190,000 clones; only one count was recorded for about 80% of them. Jointly, the top ten make up less than 0.65% of the sample.

On this clone itself: Its binding antigen is unknown. No much larger clone exists at a distance of one base, and base qualities are not known.

The rearrangement combines TRBV2 with TRBJ1-1; the D gene remains uncertain. The sample was PBMCs. The source of this sequence is a woman between 50 and 59 years old in good health and CMV-seronegative. The sequenced DNA is TGTGCCAGCAGTCCCCGAGGAGACACTGAAGCTTTCTTT. This encodes CASSPRGDTEAFF.